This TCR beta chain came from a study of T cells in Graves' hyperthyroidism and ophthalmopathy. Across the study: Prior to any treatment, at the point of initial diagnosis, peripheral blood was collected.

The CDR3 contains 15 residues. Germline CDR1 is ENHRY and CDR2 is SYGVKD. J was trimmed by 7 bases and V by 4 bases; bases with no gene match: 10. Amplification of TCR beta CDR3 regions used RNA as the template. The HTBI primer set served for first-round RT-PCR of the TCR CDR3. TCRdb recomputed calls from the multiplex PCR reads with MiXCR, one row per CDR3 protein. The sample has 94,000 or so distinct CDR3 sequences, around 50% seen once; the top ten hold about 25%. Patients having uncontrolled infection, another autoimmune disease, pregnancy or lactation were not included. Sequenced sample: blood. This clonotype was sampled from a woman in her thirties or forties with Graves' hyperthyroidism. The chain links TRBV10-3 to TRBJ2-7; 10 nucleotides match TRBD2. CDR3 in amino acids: CAISAALAGEREQYF. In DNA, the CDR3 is TGTGCCATCAGTGCGGCGCTAGCGGGAGAGCGAGAGCAGTACTTC.